This T cell receptor beta chain was sequenced in a study of cytomegalovirus exposure and HLA in healthy donors. The V gene end was trimmed by 4 bases and the J gene end by 4 bases; junction bases not matched to a gene: 12. Germline CDR1 SGHNT, CDR2 YYREEE (reference sequence). The CDR3 is 16 residues long. PCR involved 60 Vbeta and 13 Jbeta primers. The repertoire was sequenced with immunoSEQ multiplex PCR; TCRdb's copy has only in-frame clones and lacks some. This table lists around 26,000 clones. The receptor was isolated from a male donor in good health and CMV-seropositive. Sequenced material: PBMCs. This rearrangement joins TRBV5-4 to TRBJ2-3; 7 bases align to TRBD2. CDR3 DNA: TGTGCCAGCAGCCCGTCCGGGACTACCCTACCAGATACGCAGTATTTT. The encoded protein is CASSPSGTTLPDTQYF.